This T cell receptor beta chain originates from a study of blood T cell repertoires in COVID-19. The assay was immunoSEQ multiplex PCR, and TCRdb's table has in-frame clones only and misses some. The data show 250,000 to 300,000 clones, less than 90% seen once. This CDR3 is built from 17 residues. The J segment lost 3 bases and the V segment lost 0 bases, leaving 5 bases of the junction unmatched. Germline V gene sequence: CDR1 KGHSH, CDR2 LQKENI. What was sequenced was peripheral blood. The chain is built from TRBV18 and TRBJ2-5, with 12 bases identical to TRBD2. This TCR derives from a man younger than 45 with active or convalescent COVID-19. CDR3: CASSPPGLAGYKETQYF. The DNA of the CDR3 is TGTGCCAGCTCACCACCTGGACTAGCGGGGTACAAAGAGACCCAGTACTTC.